This passage covers 9 T cell receptor beta chains from one sample sequenced in a study of cytomegalovirus exposure and HLA in healthy donors. The PCR employed 60 Vbeta primers together with 13 Jbeta primers. Libraries were prepared by immunoSEQ multiplex PCR; TCRdb keeps only in-frame clonotypes and omits some of them. The table lists roughly 110,000 clones, 81% of them singletons. Material for sequencing was PBMCs. The receptors were gathered from a man aged 30 to 45 in good health and CMV-seronegative.

The V call is TRBV29-1, the J call TRBJ2-1; 11 bases are a match to TRBD1. Unmatched junction bases numbered 6, after V lost 7 bases and J lost 13 bases. Germline V gene lookup returns CDR1 SQVTM and CDR2 ANQGSEA. This CDR3 has 11 amino acids. The CDR3 coding sequence is TGCAGCGCCGGGACAGGGGGGAAACAGTTCTTC. It yields the protein CSAGTGGKQFF.

J is TRBJ2-1 and V is TRBV9; unclear D gene. V lost 6 bases and J 10 bases, leaving 20 bases between the germline ends. This CDR3 spans 14 amino acids. Germline assignment: CDR1 SGDLS and CDR2 YYNGEE. CDR3 loop: CASTPLGSLEEQFF. CDR3 coding DNA: TGTGCCAGCACCCCTTTGGGTTCACTGGAGGAGCAGTTCTTC.

CDR3 DNA sequence: TGTGCCAGCAGCCACCCCAGGGGGGCCTTGAGCACTGAAGCTTTCTTT. Encoded protein: CASSHPRGALSTEAFF. V is TRBV7-6 and J is TRBJ1-1; 7 nucleotides match TRBD1. Trimming removed 5 bases from V and 4 bases from J; junction bases left unmatched: 13. The CDR3 has 16 amino acids. CDR1 is SGHVS, CDR2 FNYEAQ, per germline. The variable domain in full, with the rest retrieved from reference TRBV7-6 and TRBJ1-1, is GAGVSQSPRYKVTKRGQDVALRCDPISGHVSLYWYRQALGQGPEFLTYFNYEAQQDKSGLPNDRFSAERPEGSISTLTIQRTEQRDSAMYRCASSHPRGALSTEAFFGQGTRLTVV.

The V gene is TRBV28, the J gene TRBJ1-1; D may be TRBD1 (5 bases). Trimming took 6 bases from V and 1 from J, leaving 9 bases between them. Germline lookup yields CDR1 MDHEN and CDR2 SYDVKM. The length of the CDR3 is 13 residues. The CDR3 nucleotides are TGTGCCAGCAGCGAAGGGGAGAACACTGAAGCTTTCTTT. It codes for CASSEGENTEAFF.

The V and J genes are TRBV11-2 and TRBJ2-5; D perhaps matches TRBD2 (6 bases). Trimming took 5 bases from V and 3 from J, leaving 10 bases between them. CDR1 and CDR2 (germline): SGHAT, FQNNGV. The CDR3 spans 13 residues. In nucleotides, the CDR3 is TGTGCCAGCAGCATCGGGGAGGAAGAGACCCAGTACTTC. This codes for CASSIGEEETQYF.

The chain recombines TRBV5-1 with TRBJ2-3; D is undetermined. CDR3 length equals 12 residues. Per the germline V gene, CDR1 is SGHRS and CDR2 is YFSETQ. V was clipped by 5 bases and J by 5 bases, with 9 bases between them. The CDR3 spells CASSLQVDTQYF. In DNA form, the CDR3 reads TGCGCCAGCAGTCTCCAGGTAGATACGCAGTATTTT.

The chain employs TRBV30 and TRBJ2-6; the D gene is possibly TRBD1 (6 bases). The V gene lost 3 bases and the J gene lost 1 base, with 16 bases spanning the gap. Germline V CDR1 and CDR2: GTSNPN, SVGIG (reference sequence). The CDR3 contains 17 residues. This chain's CDR3 is CAWRGGLLLSGANVLTF. CDR3 sequence (DNA): TGTGCCTGGAGAGGGGGTCTGCTCTTGTCTGGGGCCAACGTCCTGACTTTC. Together with reference TRBV30 and TRBJ2-6, the CDR3 gives the full variable domain: SQTIHQWPATLVQPVGSPLSLECTVEGTSNPNLYWYRQAAGRGLQLLFYSVGIGQISSEVPQNLSASRPQDRQFILSSKKLLLSDSGFYLCAWRGGLLLSGANVLTFGAGSRLTVL.

The chain employs TRBV19 and TRBJ2-2; 7 bases match TRBD2. There are 13 residues in the CDR3. V shed 2 bases, J shed 7 bases, and the junction held 1 base outside the gene matches. Per the germline V gene, CDR1 is LNHDA and CDR2 is SQIVND (reference sequence). The CDR3 spells CASSISSGGELFF. The CDR3, as DNA: TGTGCCAGTAGTATATCTAGCGGCGGGGAGCTGTTTTTT.

This chain connects TRBV7-9 to TRBJ2-5; TRBD2 is a possible D gene (5 bases). This CDR3 comprises 15 residues. The germline V and J ends were trimmed by 0 bases and 4 bases, with 12 bases remaining between them. CDR1 is SEHNR, CDR2 FQNEAQ, per germline (reference sequence). DNA for the CDR3: TGTGCCAGCAGCTTAGCACTAGGAGGTGGAGAGACCCAGTACTTC. Amino acid sequence: CASSLALGGGETQYF.